Each of the 23 T cell receptor beta chains below was sequenced from the same sample in a study of cytomegalovirus exposure and HLA in healthy donors. PCR involved 60 Vbeta and 13 Jbeta primers. The table came from immunoSEQ multiplex PCR; TCRdb's copy has only in-frame clones and leaves some out. The table includes 120,000 or so clones, roughly 10% detected once. What was sequenced was PBMCs. The receptor set was obtained from a young woman in good health and CMV-seropositive.

This rearrangement joins TRBV11-1 to TRBJ2-1; 10 nucleotides agree with TRBD2. Germline assignment: CDR1 SGHAT and CDR2 FQDESV (reference sequence). The length of the CDR3 is 16 residues. J gave up 9 bases and V 3 bases, and 11 bases lay outside the gene matches. The CDR3 reads CASSFMRLAGASEQFF. In DNA, the CDR3 is TGTGCCAGCAGCTTTATGAGGCTAGCGGGAGCGAGTGAGCAGTTCTTC.

There are a few counts of this clone. This chain links TRBV6-1 with TRBJ1-1; weak D call: TRBD1 (5 bases). The CDR3 has 14 residues. V dropped 2 bases and J dropped 0 bases, with 7 bases sitting between them. Germline assignment: CDR1 MNHNS and CDR2 SASEGT. The CDR3: CASSESTVNTEAFF. Written as DNA, the CDR3 is TGTGCCAGCAGTGAATCGACAGTGAACACTGAAGCTTTCTTT.

About this clone itself: Compared with germline, one end of the junction differs, possibly owing to a read error. The J gene is TRBJ2-7, the V gene TRBV5-1; a possible D gene is TRBD2 (5 bases). CDR1 and CDR2 (germline): SGHRS, YFSETQ. The CDR3 consists of 14 residues. This chain's CDR3 is CASRSGLGTYEQYF. In DNA, the CDR3 is TGTGCCAGCAGGTCCGGACTGGGGACCTACGAGCAGTACTTC.

The chain has TRBV30 and TRBJ2-2; 8 bases line up with TRBD1. CDR3 length: 12 amino acids. Germline V gene lookup returns CDR1 GTSNPN and CDR2 SVGIG (reference sequence). Trimming at V came to 7 bases and at J to 6 bases, leaving 4 bases not matched to a gene. The CDR3 DNA reads TGTGCCTTGACAGGGGCGGCCGGGGAGCTGTTTTTT. Amino acid sequence: CALTGAAGELFF. The whole variable domain, remainder taken from reference TRBV30 and TRBJ2-2, is SQTIHQWPATLVQPVGSPLSLECTVEGTSNPNLYWYRQAAGRGLQLLFYSVGIGQISSEVPQNLSASRPQDRQFILSSKKLLLSDSGFYLCALTGAAGELFFGEGSRLTVL.

A few counts support this clone. V usage is TRBV9 and J usage is TRBJ2-7, with 7 bases matching TRBD2. Trimming removed 0 bases from V and 6 bases from J; junction bases left unmatched: 3. The CDR3 runs 13 residues. The germline V gene encodes CDR1 SGDLS and CDR2 YYNGEE. This CDR3 reads CASSVGPGGEQYF. The CDR3 DNA reads as TGTGCCAGCAGCGTAGGGCCGGGGGGCGAGCAGTACTTC.

The J gene is TRBJ2-1, the V gene TRBV12-5; D is perhaps TRBD2 (5 bases). This CDR3 comprises 11 residues. V shed 4 bases and J shed 8 bases, with 6 bases lying between them. Per the germline V gene, CDR1 is LGHNT and CDR2 is FRNRAP. The CDR3 nucleotides are TGTGCTAGTGGTTGGCGGGATGAGCAGTTCTTC. This sequence encodes CASGWRDEQFF.

V usage is TRBV5-1 and J usage is TRBJ2-7, with TRBD1 as a possible D gene (5 bases). Germline V gene sequence: CDR1 SGHRS, CDR2 YFSETQ. Trimming cost V 0 bases and J 5 bases, with 15 bases left between them. The CDR3 runs to 15 residues. CDR3 sequence: CASSLVRGRADEQYF. The DNA for the CDR3 is TGCGCCAGCAGCTTGGTTAGGGGAAGAGCAGACGAGCAGTACTTC.

Only a few counts were recorded for this clone. The V and J genes are TRBV27 and TRBJ1-1; 8 nucleotides match TRBD1. Per the germline V gene, CDR1 is MNHEY and CDR2 is SMNVEV (reference sequence). V shed 0 bases and J 1 base; nucleotides not matched to a gene: 10. CDR3 length: 18 residues. The CDR3 nucleotides read TGTGCCAGCAGTTTATCCCAACTCCCGACAGGGGCGAACACTGAAGCTTTCTTT. This translates into CASSLSQLPTGANTEAFF.

This clone occurred a few times. The J gene is TRBJ2-1, the V gene TRBV2; the D gene is possibly TRBD2 (6 bases). With 4 bases removed from V and 7 bases from J, the gap between germline ends came to 14 bases. Germline V gives CDR1 SNHLY, CDR2 FYNNEI. The CDR3 runs 14 residues. In DNA, the CDR3 is TGTGCCAGCAGTGCTCCTAGCGACGAAAATGAGCAGTTCTTC. Its translation: CASSAPSDENEQFF.

This clone was picked up a small number of times. V gene TRBV29-1 combines with J gene TRBJ1-2, with D perhaps TRBD1 (6 bases). V lost 4 bases and J 2 bases, leaving 8 bases between the germline ends. Germline V lookup: CDR1 SQVTM, CDR2 ANQGSEA. The CDR3 length is 12 residues. CDR3 in amino acids: CSVVGQNYGYTF. For the CDR3, the DNA is TGCAGCGTTGTTGGACAGAACTATGGCTACACCTTC.

The rearrangement joins TRBV10-3 to TRBJ2-2, with D maybe TRBD1 (5 bases). Germline lookup yields CDR1 ENHRY and CDR2 SYGVKD. The CDR3 is made up of 15 amino acids. V shed 10 bases and J shed 1 base, with 16 bases lying between them. CDR3 in DNA: TGTGCCAGCCGAAGCGCGCAGGGGAACACCGGGGAGCTGTTTTTT. This translates into CASRSAQGNTGELFF.

This sequence joins TRBV28 and TRBJ1-5; 11 bases match TRBD1. Unmatched junction bases numbered 8, after V lost 7 bases and J lost 6 bases. The CDR3 consists of 15 residues. Looked up from germline, CDR1 is MDHEN and CDR2 is SYDVKM. CDR3: CASTPGTGGLQPQHF. CDR3 nucleotides: TGTGCCAGCACCCCGGGGACAGGGGGTCTTCAGCCCCAGCATTTT.

The V call is TRBV28, the J call TRBJ1-5; maybe TRBD1 (6 bases). From germline, CDR1 is MDHEN and CDR2 SYDVKM. Trimming left V 6 bases short and J 2 bases short, with 29 bases between. The CDR3 sequence is 20 residues long. CDR3 nucleotides: TGTGCCAGCAGCCCACCCTCAGGGGAACGAGAGAATTATGGCAATCAGCCCCAGCATTTT. Translation gives CASSPPSGERENYGNQPQHF. Together with reference TRBV28 and TRBJ1-5, the CDR3 gives the full variable domain: DVKVTQSSRYLVKRTGEKVFLECVQDMDHENMFWYRQDPGLGLRLIYFSYDVKMKEKGDIPEGYSVSREKKERFSLILESASTNQTSMYLCASSPPSGERENYGNQPQHFGDGTRLSIL.

Of note for this clone: Germline and junction disagree at one end, which may indicate a read error. V and J are TRBV7-9 and TRBJ1-3; no reliable D call. The CDR3 loop spans 14 amino acids. Germline CDR1 is SEHNR and CDR2 is FQNEAQ (reference sequence). This CDR3 reads CASRDRGSGNTIYF. CDR3 in DNA: TGTGCCAGCAGAGATCGAGGGTCTGGGAACACCATATATTTT.

This clone was found a few times. The chain uses TRBV4-2 and TRBJ2-7; a weak D match, TRBD2 (5 bases). The germline CDR1 and CDR2 sequences are LGHNA and YNFKEQ. The V end was cut by 0 bases, the J end by 3 bases, with 9 bases between. This CDR3 has 14 amino acids. The CDR3 here is CASSQDRGSYEQYF. As DNA, the CDR3 is TGTGCCAGCAGCCAAGATCGGGGTAGCTACGAGCAGTACTTC.

This clone came up a few times. The genes are TRBV5-1 and TRBJ2-5; 11 bases match TRBD2. The germline gives CDR1 SGHRS, CDR2 YFSETQ. V trimming: 2 bases; J trimming: 5 bases; junction bases outside the gene matches: 5. CDR3 length equals 15 residues. The CDR3 protein is CASSLTSGSGETQYF. DNA for the CDR3: TGCGCCAGCAGCTTAACTAGCGGGAGTGGGGAGACCCAGTACTTC.

This clone has only a few counts. The V and J genes are TRBV7-8 and TRBJ2-7; TRBD2 matches at 13 bases. This CDR3 is 16 amino acids long. Germline lookup yields CDR1 SGHVS and CDR2 FQNEAQ. V shed 4 bases, J shed 3 bases, and the junction held 6 bases outside the gene matches. The CDR3 bases are TGTGCCAGCAGCTCGGGGACTAGCGGGAATTACTACGAGCAGTACTTC. Its translation: CASSSGTSGNYYEQYF. Combining the CDR3 with reference TRBV7-8 and TRBJ2-7 gives the whole variable domain GAGVSQSPRYKVAKRGQDVALRCDPISGHVSLFWYQQALGQGPEFLTYFQNEAQLDKSGLPSDRFFAERPEGSVSTLKIQRTQQEDSAVYLCASSSGTSGNYYEQYFGPGTRLTVT.

This clone was detected a few times. The J gene is TRBJ1-1, the V gene TRBV6-5; D ambiguous. The length of the CDR3 is 15 residues. The germline gives CDR1 MNHEY, CDR2 SVGAGI. V was pared by 2 bases and J by 0 bases, with 10 bases between. CDR3 loop: CASSYRALVNTEAFF. As DNA, the CDR3 is TGTGCCAGCAGTTACCGAGCTCTTGTGAACACTGAAGCTTTCTTT.

This clone was counted a few times. J is TRBJ2-7 and V is TRBV5-4, with 13 bases fitting TRBD2. The CDR3 is 16 amino acids. The germline V gene has CDR1 SGHNT and CDR2 YYREEE (reference sequence). After removal of 4 bases from V and 6 bases from J, the junction contained 10 bases not matched to a gene. In DNA form, the CDR3 reads TGTGCCAGCAGCAGAGGACTAGCGGGAGTCAACGGCGAGCAGTACTTC. This sequence encodes CASSRGLAGVNGEQYF.

The chain links TRBV6-5 to TRBJ1-1; 8 bases fit TRBD1. Trimming cost V 2 bases and J 2 bases; bases outside gene matches: 4. The CDR3 runs to 15 residues. Germline V gene data show CDR1 as MNHEY and CDR2 as SVGAGI. For the CDR3, the DNA is TGTGCCAGCAGTTACCCAGGGGGCCCAAACACTGAAGCTTTCTTT. Residues: CASSYPGGPNTEAFF.

This chain joins TRBV18 and TRBJ2-1; TRBD2 might be the D (5 bases). This CDR3 comprises 13 residues. The V and J ends lost 3 bases and 9 bases respectively, with 12 bases between them. CDR1 and CDR2 (germline): KGHSH, LQKENI. CDR3 nucleotides: TGTGCCAGCTCACCCCGGGGAGTGGGTGAGCAGTTCTTC. This encodes CASSPRGVGEQFF.

This clone was detected only a few times. This chain joins TRBV6-1 and TRBJ2-5, with D perhaps TRBD1 (5 bases). This CDR3 has 13 residues. Germline V gene sequence: CDR1 MNHNS, CDR2 SASEGT. The V gene lost 5 bases and the J gene lost 5 bases, with 12 bases spanning the gap. The CDR3 sequence: CASSSRVEETQYF. The CDR3 coding sequence is TGTGCCAGCAGTTCCAGGGTCGAGGAGACCCAGTACTTC.

This clone has a handful of counts. The chain links TRBV4-1 to TRBJ1-5; 9 positions agree with TRBD1. CDR3 size: 16 residues. The V gene end was trimmed by 3 bases and the J gene end by 6 bases; junction bases not matched to a gene: 9. Germline CDR1 reads MGHRA; CDR2 reads YSYEKL. CDR3 sequence reads: CASSQTPGQGTQPQHF. As DNA, the CDR3 is TGCGCCAGCAGCCAGACCCCGGGACAGGGTACTCAGCCCCAGCATTTT.